This paragraph reports one T cell receptor (beta chain). As yet, its antigen is unknown. Template switching added a universal primer site; cDNA carried unique molecular identifiers. TCRdb re-analysed the 5' RACE reads in MiXCR, keeping a single row per CDR3 protein. The table includes 690,000 or so distinct CDR3 sequences, about 9.4% detected once. The sample comes from a study of identical twins. Healthy Caucasians supplied all donations. Regarding the study as a whole: Possibly, invariant MAIT and iNKT cells partly confounded zero-insertion analyses.

The CDR3 is made up of 15 amino acids. V gave up 1 base and J gave up 5 bases, with 13 bases separating them. Germline loops: CDR1 SGHDN, CDR2 FVKESK. These same records also appear under a second study, on yellow fever vaccine responses in identical twins. Per that study: Reportedly, the T cell response mounted by twins to vaccine seemed partly convergent, partly personalized.

J is TRBJ2-3 and V is TRBV14; TRBD2 is a possible D gene (6 bases). The sequenced sample was PBMCs. This receptor was taken from a woman under 30 in good health. CDR3 nucleotide sequence: TGTGCCAGCAGCCAAGGCCGTAGGCGGGGAGATACGCAGTATTTT. Its translation: CASSQGRRRGDTQYF.